Listed here are 2 T cell receptor beta chains from one sample, sequenced in a study of blood T cells in healthy people across ages. A second PCR, run for about 6 to 12 cycles, used a sample-barcoded 5' primer plus a J-beta primer mix. TCRdb reanalysed the 5' RACE reads using MiXCR and keeps one entry per CDR3 protein. Seen here are roughly 800,000 distinct CDR3 sequences, over 45% observed once, and the top ten hold around 20%. Material for sequencing was blood. Source of these receptors: a man aged 25 to 45 in good health.

The rearrangement uses TRBV21-1 and TRBJ2-4; the D call of TRBD2 is as the table states it, not checked on the DNA. TRBV21-1 represents a pseudogene. The CDR3 extends over 19 amino acids. The CDR3: CASSNSGGGSILAKNIQYF. For the CDR3, the DNA is TGTGCCAGCAGCAACTCTGGGGGAGGGTCCATACTAGCCAAAAACATTCAGTACTTC.

This clonotype was picked up a small number of times. V usage is TRBV11-1 and J usage is TRBJ2-3; no clear D gene. This CDR3 has 16 amino acids. The ends were cut back, 5 bases at V and 3 bases at J, with 18 bases in the middle. Germline V lookup: CDR1 SGHAT, CDR2 FQDESV (reference sequence). CDR3 protein: CASSPGRKIGTDTQYF. DNA of the CDR3: TGTGCCAGCAGCCCTGGACGGAAAATCGGTACAGATACGCAGTATTTT.